Shown below are 30 T cell receptor beta chains from a single sample sequenced in a study of CD8 T cells in Susac syndrome. With random hexamers, roughly 0.45 to 1 ug RNA was reverse transcribed. TCRdb re-called the immunoSEQ multiplex PCR reads through MiXCR, storing one row per CDR3 protein. The top ten hold 0.065% to 0.1% of the sample, which has roughly 140,000 distinct CDR3 sequences, about 94% seen once. Sequencing was performed on CD4+ T cells from PBMCs. Receptors were obtained from a human donor with Susac syndrome.

The chain couples TRBV21-1 to TRBJ2-7; the DNA was not used to check the table's D call, TRBD1. TRBV21-1 is noted as a pseudogene. The CDR3 contains 15 residues. As DNA, the CDR3 is TGTGCCAGCAGCTCCCCTGGGTGTGCCAGCACCGAGCAGTACTTC. The encoded protein is CASSSPGCASTEQYF.

This clonotype was seen a single time. The CDR3 bases are TGTGCCAGCAGCCGTAAGGGGGATCAGCCCCAGCATTTT. Its translation: CASSRKGDQPQHF. The chain has TRBV5-5 and TRBJ1-5; TRBD1 might be the D (6 bases). There are 13 residues in the CDR3. Germline lookup yields CDR1 SGHKS and CDR2 YYEKEE (reference sequence). V lost 4 bases to trimming and J lost 5 bases, with 10 bases between them.

This rearrangement joins TRBV19 to TRBJ1-6; TRBD1 matches at 7 bases. This CDR3 has 15 amino acids. With V trimmed by 5 bases and J by 6 bases, 7 bases remained unmatched. CDR1 is LNHDA, CDR2 SQIVND, per germline (reference sequence). The CDR3, as DNA: TGTGCCAGTAGTGGCCGCCGGGACAGTAATTCACCCCTCCACTTT. Encoded protein: CASSGRRDSNSPLHF.

This clonotype was recorded a few times. V usage is TRBV28 and J usage is TRBJ1-2; tentatively, D is TRBD1 (6 bases). The germline gives CDR1 MDHEN, CDR2 SYDVKM. CDR3 length equals 11 residues. Trimming took 10 bases from V and 8 from J, leaving 14 bases between them. In DNA, the CDR3 is TGTGCCACACAGGGTCTCCGGGGCTACACCTTC. Translating it yields CATQGLRGYTF.

The chain couples TRBV20-1 to TRBJ1-2, with D possibly matching TRBD1 (5 bases). Trimming cost V 3 bases and J 4 bases, with 12 bases left between them. Germline V gene lookup returns CDR1 DFQATT and CDR2 SNEGSKA (reference sequence). The CDR3 is made up of 13 amino acids. CDR3 DNA: TGCAGTGCTAGCGCCGGGACTTTCTATGGCTACACCTTC. Translated: CSASAGTFYGYTF.

This chain joins TRBV29-1 and TRBJ2-7; 11 nucleotides line up with TRBD1. The CDR3 contains 17 residues. V gave up 4 bases and J gave up 4 bases; unmatched junction bases: 15. The germline CDR1 and CDR2 sequences are SQVTM and ANQGSEA. CDR3 region: CSVVVGQGVKVGYEQYF. CDR3 coding DNA: TGCAGCGTTGTTGTGGGACAGGGGGTTAAGGTCGGATACGAGCAGTACTTC.

This chain connects TRBV5-6 to TRBJ1-1; maybe TRBD1 (5 bases). Trimming removed 4 bases from V and 1 base from J, with 14 bases in between. Germline CDR1 SGHDT, CDR2 YYEEEE. This CDR3 contains 15 residues. DNA for the CDR3: TGTGCCAGCAGCCGGAGGGGCACTGGGAACACTGAAGCTTTCTTT. Its protein is CASSRRGTGNTEAFF.

V is TRBV12-3 or TRBV12-4 and J is TRBJ1-1; no definite D call. V shed 5 bases and J shed 4 bases, with 14 bases lying between them. CDR3 length: 14 amino acids. CDR3 amino acids: CASSLTLAGTEAFF. In DNA, the CDR3 is TGTGCCAGCAGTCTCACTCTAGCCGGCACTGAAGCTTTCTTT.

The chain is built from TRBV12-3 or TRBV12-4 and TRBJ1-4; 11 bases are shared with TRBD1. Unmatched junction bases numbered 10, after V lost 6 bases and J lost 7 bases. The CDR3 sequence is 16 residues long. CDR3 DNA sequence: TGTGCCAGCAGGATAGGACAGGGGGCTTCTGGTGAAAAACTGTTTTTT. Its translation: CASRIGQGASGEKLFF.

This sequence joins TRBV7-2 and TRBJ2-1; weak D call: TRBD2 (6 bases). The CDR3 extends over 15 amino acids. The germline V gene has CDR1 SGHTA and CDR2 FQGNSA. V was trimmed by 2 bases and J by 7 bases, leaving 15 bases between them. This CDR3 reads CASSLIKAGLNEQFF. The DNA for the CDR3 is TGTGCCAGCAGCTTAATTAAGGCGGGGCTGAATGAGCAGTTCTTC.

The chain uses TRBV4-2 and TRBJ2-1; D is ambiguous. The CDR3 has 13 amino acids. V dropped 1 base and J dropped 7 bases, with 8 bases sitting between them. The V gene's germline CDR1 is LGHNA and CDR2 YNFKEQ. Here the CDR3 DNA reads TGTGCCAGCAGCCAAGTGGGCGAGAATGAGCAGTTCTTC. It is translated as CASSQVGENEQFF.

This sequence joins TRBV20-1 and TRBJ1-4, with 8 bases matching TRBD1. Germline V gene lookup returns CDR1 DFQATT and CDR2 SNEGSKA (reference sequence). V lost 5 bases to trimming and J lost 8 bases; unmatched junction nucleotides: 7. The CDR3 consists of 13 residues. The CDR3 spells CSASGGAPEKLFF. In DNA, the CDR3 is TGCAGTGCTTCAGGGGGCGCCCCAGAAAAACTGTTTTTT.

This chain joins TRBV12-3 or TRBV12-4 and TRBJ2-7; D remains ambiguous. The length of the CDR3 is 12 residues. Trimming removed 3 bases at V and 2 bases at J, with 5 bases between. CDR3 region: CASSFSPYEQYF. CDR3 DNA: TGTGCCAGCAGTTTTTCCCCCTACGAGCAGTACTTC.

In its sample, this clonotype was seen once. The chain links TRBV4-1 to TRBJ2-4; D gene uncertain. The CDR3 extends over 15 amino acids. Per germline, CDR1 MGHRA and CDR2 YSYEKL. Deletions cut 4 bases from V and 0 bases from J, with 10 bases between. The CDR3 DNA reads TGCGCCAGCAGCCCTTCAGAAGTAGCCAAAAACATTCAGTACTTC. This encodes CASSPSEVAKNIQYF.

The rearrangement links TRBV12-3 or TRBV12-4 to TRBJ1-6; D not resolved. The CDR3 totals 13 residues. With 9 bases removed from V and 7 bases from J, the gap between germline ends came to 13 bases. The CDR3 is CASSRAVNSPLHF. The CDR3 DNA follows: TGTGCCAGTTCGAGAGCAGTAAATTCACCCCTCCACTTT.

The gene calls are TRBV2 and TRBJ2-5; D remains ambiguous. This CDR3 comprises 11 residues. The V gene's germline CDR1 is SNHLY and CDR2 FYNNEI. V was clipped by 7 bases and J by 7 bases, with 10 bases between them. The CDR3 protein is CASTPPGTQYF. CDR3 sequence (DNA): TGTGCCAGCACACCCCCAGGGACCCAGTACTTC. The full variable domain, with the rest looked up from reference TRBV2 and TRBJ2-5, is EPEVTQTPSHQVTQMGQEVILRCVPISNHLYFYWYRQILGQKVEFLVSFYNNEISEKSEIFDDQFSVERPDGSNFTLKIRSTKLEDSAMYFCASTPPGTQYFGPGTRLLVL.

This sequence joins TRBV5-4 and TRBJ1-2, with a tentative D call TRBD1 (6 bases). Between the trimmed V and J ends, which lost 4 bases and 5 bases, there was a span of 24 bases. CDR3 length: 17 amino acids. Germline CDR1 SGHNT, CDR2 YYREEE (reference sequence). The CDR3 nucleotides read TGTGCCAGCAGCGAGGGACAAACCCACACGCCTTCTTATGGCTACACCTTC. Protein product: CASSEGQTHTPSYGYTF.

This clonotype was detected only once. The chain employs TRBV20-1 and TRBJ2-5; D not certain. The germline V and J ends were trimmed by 3 bases and 4 bases, with 6 bases remaining between them. The CDR3 is 11 residues long. Germline V CDR1 and CDR2: DFQATT, SNEGSKA (reference sequence). The CDR3 region is CSASDGETQYF. The CDR3 DNA follows: TGCAGTGCTAGTGACGGAGAGACCCAGTACTTC.

V usage is TRBV19 and J usage is TRBJ2-4; D unclear. The V gene's germline CDR1 is LNHDA and CDR2 SQIVND (reference sequence). Trimming cost V 7 bases and J 0 bases, with 10 bases left between them. This CDR3 spans 14 amino acids. The CDR3 DNA is TGTGCCAGTAAGGAAGTGGGAGCCAAAAACATTCAGTACTTC. It translates to CASKEVGAKNIQYF.

The V gene is TRBV27, the J gene TRBJ2-6, with D hard to call. The V end was cut by 4 bases, the J end by 0 bases, with 4 bases between. Germline assignment: CDR1 MNHEY and CDR2 SMNVEV (reference sequence). This CDR3 spans 14 amino acids. CDR3 coding DNA: TGTGCCAGCAGTTCCTTCTCTGGGGCCAACGTCCTGACTTTC. As protein: CASSSFSGANVLTF.

The gene calls are TRBV11-2 and TRBJ2-5, with 8 nucleotides matching TRBD1. V was clipped by 4 bases and J by 5 bases; unmatched bases: 12. Germline loops: CDR1 SGHAT, CDR2 FQNNGV. The CDR3 contains 16 residues. CDR3 nucleotide sequence: TGTGCCAGCAGCTCCCATATGACAGGGGCGGGGGAGACCCAGTACTTC. As protein: CASSSHMTGAGETQYF.

This clonotype was found once. The chain links TRBV12-3 or TRBV12-4 to TRBJ2-7; D is tentatively TRBD1 or TRBD2 (6 bases each). Trimming stripped 7 bases from V and 0 bases from J, with 16 bases between. The CDR3 contains 15 residues. The CDR3 nucleotides read TGTGCCAGCACCCTAGGGGGGATAGGCTCCTACGAGCAGTACTTC. Protein product: CASTLGGIGSYEQYF.

The CDR3 loop reads CASSPLGRDLHF. Written as DNA, the CDR3 is TGCGCCAGCAGCCCCCTGGGTCGGGACCTCCACTTT. V gene TRBV4-1 combines with J gene TRBJ1-6; D is undetermined. Per the germline V gene, CDR1 is MGHRA and CDR2 is YSYEKL. Trimming stripped 4 bases from V and 15 bases from J, with 13 bases between. The CDR3 loop spans 12 amino acids.

The chain couples TRBV28 to TRBJ1-2; TRBD1 agrees at 9 bases. This CDR3 region has 14 residues. The germline V gene has CDR1 MDHEN and CDR2 SYDVKM. Germline trimming cut 5 bases from V and 8 bases from J; bases unmatched to any gene: 9. The CDR3 coding sequence is TGTGCCAGCAGTGCGGGACAGGGCGGGGGCGGCTACACCTTC. This gives the protein CASSAGQGGGGYTF.

CDR3 sequence: CASSGGPQETQYF. For the CDR3, the DNA is TGTGCCAGCAGCGGGGGGCCGCAAGAGACCCAGTACTTC. The chain couples TRBV7-9 to TRBJ2-5, with D perhaps matching TRBD1 or TRBD2 (6 bases each). Trimming took 5 bases from V and 2 from J, leaving 9 bases between them. There are 13 residues in the CDR3. Looked up from germline, CDR1 is SEHNR and CDR2 is FQNEAQ (reference sequence).

This sequence joins TRBV2 and TRBJ2-1; the D gene is possibly TRBD2 (5 bases). CDR1 is SNHLY, CDR2 FYNNEI, per germline. CDR3 length equals 12 residues. Trimming took 4 bases from V and 9 from J, leaving 10 bases between them. CDR3 sequence reads: CASSAGIGEQFF. CDR3 DNA sequence: TGTGCCAGCAGTGCGGGGATAGGTGAGCAGTTCTTC.

V gene TRBV7-2 combines with J gene TRBJ2-5; D is undetermined. From germline, CDR1 is SGHTA and CDR2 FQGNSA. V was cut by 2 bases and J by 7 bases, with 11 bases left in between. The CDR3 is 13 residues long. DNA for the CDR3: TGTGCCAGCAGCTTATTGGCCGGTGGGACCCAGTACTTC. It codes for CASSLLAGGTQYF.

Here the CDR3 reads CSARVQGGPGELFF. In DNA form, the CDR3 reads TGCAGTGCTAGGGTCCAGGGAGGGCCCGGGGAGCTGTTTTTT. The chain carries TRBV20-1 and TRBJ2-2; TRBD2 matches 7 bases. The germline V gene encodes CDR1 DFQATT and CDR2 SNEGSKA (reference sequence). The CDR3 loop spans 14 amino acids. Trimming removed 3 bases from V and 6 bases from J; junction bases left unmatched: 7.

The genes are TRBV25-1 and TRBJ2-4, with D tentatively TRBD1 (6 bases). CDR3 length equals 15 residues. Germline CDR1 MGHDK, CDR2 SYGVNS. The germline V and J ends were trimmed by 1 base and 9 bases, with 16 bases remaining between them. The CDR3 region has the DNA TGTGCCAGCAGTGAATTAGGTCCCAAAGGGGGCATTCAGTACTTC. Its protein is CASSELGPKGGIQYF.

The chain recombines TRBV18 with TRBJ2-1, with 10 nucleotides matching TRBD1. Trimming took 3 bases from V and 7 from J; bases not matched to a gene: 3. The length of the CDR3 is 14 residues. Germline CDR1 is KGHSH and CDR2 is LQKENI. CDR3 sequence (DNA): TGTGCCAGCTCACCCTTGGGACAGGGGAATGAGCAGTTCTTC. Encoded protein: CASSPLGQGNEQFF.